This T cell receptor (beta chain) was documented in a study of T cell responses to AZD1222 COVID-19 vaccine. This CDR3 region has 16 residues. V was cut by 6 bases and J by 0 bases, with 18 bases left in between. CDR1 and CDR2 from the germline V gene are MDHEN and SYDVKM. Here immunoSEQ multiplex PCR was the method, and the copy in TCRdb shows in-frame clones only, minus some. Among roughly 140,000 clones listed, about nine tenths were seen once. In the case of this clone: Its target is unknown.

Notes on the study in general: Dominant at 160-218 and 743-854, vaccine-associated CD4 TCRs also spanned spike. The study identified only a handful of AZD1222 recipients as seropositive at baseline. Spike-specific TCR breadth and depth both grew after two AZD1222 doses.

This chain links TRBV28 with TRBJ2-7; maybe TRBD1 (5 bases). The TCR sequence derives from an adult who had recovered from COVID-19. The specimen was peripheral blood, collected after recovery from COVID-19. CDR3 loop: CASSPQFGALSYEQYF. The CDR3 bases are TGTGCCAGCAGCCCCCAATTTGGGGCACTCTCCTACGAGCAGTACTTC.